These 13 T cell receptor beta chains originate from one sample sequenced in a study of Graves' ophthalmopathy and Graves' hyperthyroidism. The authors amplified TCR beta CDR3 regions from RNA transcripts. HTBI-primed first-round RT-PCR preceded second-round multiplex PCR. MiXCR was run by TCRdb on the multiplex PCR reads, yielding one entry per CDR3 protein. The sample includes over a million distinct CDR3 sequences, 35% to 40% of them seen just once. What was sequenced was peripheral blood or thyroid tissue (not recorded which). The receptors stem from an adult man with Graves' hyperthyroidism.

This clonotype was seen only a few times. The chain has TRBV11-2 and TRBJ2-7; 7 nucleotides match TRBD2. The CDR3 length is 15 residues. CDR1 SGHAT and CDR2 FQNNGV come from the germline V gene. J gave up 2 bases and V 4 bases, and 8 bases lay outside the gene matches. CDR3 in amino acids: CASSSTSGKTYEQYF. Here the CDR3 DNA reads TGTGCCAGCAGCTCCACGAGCGGGAAAACCTACGAGCAGTACTTC.

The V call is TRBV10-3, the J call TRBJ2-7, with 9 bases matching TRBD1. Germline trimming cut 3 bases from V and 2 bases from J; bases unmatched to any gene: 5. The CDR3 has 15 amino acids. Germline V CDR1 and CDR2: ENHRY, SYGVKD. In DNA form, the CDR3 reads TGTGCCATCAGTGACTCACAGGGGGCCGCCTACGAGCAGTACTTC. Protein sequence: CAISDSQGAAYEQYF.

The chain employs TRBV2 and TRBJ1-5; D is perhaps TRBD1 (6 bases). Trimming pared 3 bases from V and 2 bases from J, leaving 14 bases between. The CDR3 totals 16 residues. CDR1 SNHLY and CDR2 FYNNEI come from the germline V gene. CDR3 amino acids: CASSEGTTGRNQPQHF. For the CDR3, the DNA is TGTGCCAGCAGTGAGGGGACGACAGGCCGCAATCAGCCCCAGCATTTT.

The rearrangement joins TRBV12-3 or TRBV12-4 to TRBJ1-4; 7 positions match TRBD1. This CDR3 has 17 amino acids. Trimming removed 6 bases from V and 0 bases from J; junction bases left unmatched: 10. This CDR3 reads CASSPAIGTATNEKLFF. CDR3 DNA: TGTGCCAGCAGCCCTGCCATCGGGACAGCAACTAATGAAAAACTGTTTTTT.

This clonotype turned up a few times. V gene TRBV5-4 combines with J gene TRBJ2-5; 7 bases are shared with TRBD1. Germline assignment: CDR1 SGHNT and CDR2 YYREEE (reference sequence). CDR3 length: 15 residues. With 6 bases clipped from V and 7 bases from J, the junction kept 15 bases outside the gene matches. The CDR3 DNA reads TGTGCCAGCAACGTCGCCGGGACAGAGATCGCGACCCAGTACTTC. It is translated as CASNVAGTEIATQYF.

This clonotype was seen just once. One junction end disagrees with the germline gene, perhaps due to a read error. The CDR3 coding sequence is TGCGCCAGCAGAATCTTACTGGTGCTCTCAGGCTATGGCTACACCTTC. Translated: CASRILLVLSGYGYTF. The chain recombines TRBV11-2 with TRBJ1-2; no definite D call. Germline values: CDR1 SGHAT, CDR2 FQNNGV. The CDR3 length is 16 residues.

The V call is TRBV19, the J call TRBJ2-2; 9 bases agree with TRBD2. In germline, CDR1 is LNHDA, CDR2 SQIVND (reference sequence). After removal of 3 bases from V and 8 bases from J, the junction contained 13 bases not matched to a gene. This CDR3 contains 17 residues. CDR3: CASSILGVAGVSGELFF. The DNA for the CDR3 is TGTGCCAGTAGTATCCTCGGGGTAGCGGGAGTTTCGGGGGAGCTGTTTTTT. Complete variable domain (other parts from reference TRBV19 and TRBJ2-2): DGGITQSPKYLFRKEGQNVTLSCEQNLNHDAMYWYRQDPGQGLRLIYYSQIVNDFQKGDIAEGYSVSREKKESFPLTVTSAQKNPTAFYLCASSILGVAGVSGELFFGEGSRLTVL.

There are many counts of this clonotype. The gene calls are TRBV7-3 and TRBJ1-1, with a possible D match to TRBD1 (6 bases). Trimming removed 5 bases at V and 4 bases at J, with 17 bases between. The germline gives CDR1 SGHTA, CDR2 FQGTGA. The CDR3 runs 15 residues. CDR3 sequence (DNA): TGTGCCAGCAGCCGAAGCCCGGGGGCAGTCACTGAAGCTTTCTTT. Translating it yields CASSRSPGAVTEAFF. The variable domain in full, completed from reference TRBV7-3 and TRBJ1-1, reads GAGVSQTPSNKVTEKGKYVELRCDPISGHTALYWYRQSLGQGPEFLIYFQGTGAADDSGLPNDRFFAVRPEGSVSTLKIQRTERGDSAVYLCASSRSPGAVTEAFFGQGTRLTVV.

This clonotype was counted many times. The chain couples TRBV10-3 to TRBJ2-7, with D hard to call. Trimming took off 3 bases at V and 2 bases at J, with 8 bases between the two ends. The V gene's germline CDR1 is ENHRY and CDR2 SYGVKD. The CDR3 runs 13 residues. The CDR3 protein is CAISEGSTYEQYF. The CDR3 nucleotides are TGTGCCATCAGTGAAGGCAGCACCTACGAGCAGTACTTC.

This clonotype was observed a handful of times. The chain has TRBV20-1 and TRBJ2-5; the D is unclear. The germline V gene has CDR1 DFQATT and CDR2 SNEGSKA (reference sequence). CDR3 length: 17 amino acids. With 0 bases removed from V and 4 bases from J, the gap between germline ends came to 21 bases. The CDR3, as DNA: TGCAGTGCTAGAGATGACATCCGGGCCAGAGCAGGAGAGACCCAGTACTTC. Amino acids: CSARDDIRARAGETQYF.

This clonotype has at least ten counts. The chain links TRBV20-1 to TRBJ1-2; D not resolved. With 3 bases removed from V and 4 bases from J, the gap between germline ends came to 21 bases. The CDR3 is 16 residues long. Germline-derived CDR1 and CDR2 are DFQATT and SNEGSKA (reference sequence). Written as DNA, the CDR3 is TGCAGTGCTAGGAGGCTGGAGGGAACCATCATCTATGGCTACACCTTC. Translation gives CSARRLEGTIIYGYTF.

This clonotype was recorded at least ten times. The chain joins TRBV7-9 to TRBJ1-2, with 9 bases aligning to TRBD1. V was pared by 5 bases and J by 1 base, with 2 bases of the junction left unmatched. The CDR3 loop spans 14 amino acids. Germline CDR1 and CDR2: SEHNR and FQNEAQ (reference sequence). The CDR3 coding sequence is TGTGCCAGCAGCGCGGGACAGGGTAACTATGGCTACACCTTC. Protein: CASSAGQGNYGYTF.

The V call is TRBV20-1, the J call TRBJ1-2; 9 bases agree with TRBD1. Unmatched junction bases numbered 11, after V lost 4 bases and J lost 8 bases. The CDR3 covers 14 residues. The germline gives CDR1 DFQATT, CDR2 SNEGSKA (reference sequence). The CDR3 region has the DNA TGCAGTGCTACTGAAGACAGGGGGGCTAAGGGCTACACCTTC. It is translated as CSATEDRGAKGYTF.